These 25 T cell receptor beta chains came from one sample sequenced in a study of T cell responses to AZD1222 COVID-19 vaccine. Produced via immunoSEQ multiplex PCR; TCRdb's table is partial and in-frame only. The sample lists about 42,000 clones; approximately 80% were seen once. Sequencing used peripheral blood, obtained 28 days after the second AZD1222 dose. These receptors originate from an adult who received the AZD1222 COVID-19 vaccine.

This clone appeared a few times. The chain has TRBV19 and TRBJ1-5; 7 nucleotides agree with TRBD1. This CDR3 has 15 amino acids. Germline-derived CDR1 and CDR2 are LNHDA and SQIVND (reference sequence). V lost 5 bases, J lost 7 bases, and 11 bases stayed unmatched. DNA for the CDR3: TGTGCCAGTAGTCACAACAGGGGCGGTGAACAGCCCCAGCATTTT. As protein: CASSHNRGGEQPQHF.

This clone was observed a handful of times. The rearrangement joins TRBV7-8 to TRBJ1-2; D call uncertain. The CDR3 contains 13 residues. Trimming left V 1 base short and J 8 bases short, with 11 bases between. In germline, CDR1 is SGHVS, CDR2 FQNEAQ. The DNA of the CDR3 is TGTGCCAGCAGCTTAGACCACTCACGGGGCTACACCTTC. Translating gives CASSLDHSRGYTF. The variable domain in full, completed from reference TRBV7-8 and TRBJ1-2, reads GAGVSQSPRYKVAKRGQDVALRCDPISGHVSLFWYQQALGQGPEFLTYFQNEAQLDKSGLPSDRFFAERPEGSVSTLKIQRTQQEDSAVYLCASSLDHSRGYTFGSGTRLTVV.

The chain carries TRBV2 and TRBJ1-4; D is uncertain. The V end lost 8 bases, the J end lost 4 bases, and 11 bases lay between the germline ends. Germline lookup yields CDR1 SNHLY and CDR2 FYNNEI. The CDR3 sequence is 13 residues long. This CDR3 reads CASLFGLNEKLFF. For the CDR3, the DNA is TGTGCCAGCCTGTTTGGTCTTAATGAAAAACTGTTTTTT.

DNA of the CDR3: TGTGCCTGGAGAGACCCCGGGACAGTGATCTATGGCTACACCTTC. The encoded protein is CAWRDPGTVIYGYTF. The chain carries TRBV30 and TRBJ1-2; 7 nucleotides agree with TRBD1. The CDR3 loop spans 15 amino acids. V gave up 3 bases and J gave up 4 bases; unmatched junction bases: 11. Germline-derived CDR1 and CDR2 are GTSNPN and SVGIG (reference sequence).

J is TRBJ2-1 and V is TRBV5-4; 9 nucleotides agree with TRBD1. J was trimmed by 8 bases and V by 2 bases; bases with no gene match: 5. The CDR3 length is 14 residues. Germline V gene lookup returns CDR1 SGHNT and CDR2 YYREEE (reference sequence). CDR3 amino acids: CASSFGQGWDEQFF. In nucleotides, the CDR3 is TGTGCCAGCAGCTTCGGACAGGGGTGGGATGAGCAGTTCTTC.

The chain joins TRBV19 to TRBJ2-6; 12 nucleotides agree with TRBD1. Looked up from germline, CDR1 is LNHDA and CDR2 is SQIVND (reference sequence). CDR3 length equals 17 residues. Germline trimming cut 8 bases from V and 3 bases from J; bases unmatched to any gene: 8. CDR3 DNA sequence: TGTGCCAGTTCGAGACGGGACAGGGGGCTTGGGGCCAACGTCCTGACTTTC. Encoded protein: CASSRRDRGLGANVLTF.

This clone appeared a few times. The chain employs TRBV7-9 and TRBJ1-5; a weak D match, TRBD1 (6 bases). Trimming left V 4 bases short and J 4 bases short, with 11 bases between. Germline CDR1 is SEHNR and CDR2 is FQNEAQ (reference sequence). The CDR3 sequence is 14 residues long. The CDR3 DNA reads TGTGCCAGCAGCTACGGGACAAATAATCAGCCCCAGCATTTT. This translates into CASSYGTNNQPQHF.

The V gene is TRBV3-1 (or the pseudogene TRBV3-2), the J gene TRBJ2-7; tentative D call: TRBD1 (7 bases). Trimming pared 0 bases from V and 6 bases from J, leaving 18 bases between. The CDR3 loop spans 16 amino acids. CDR1 and CDR2 (germline): LGHDT, YNNKEL (reference sequence). The CDR3 here is CASSQEAAGGLGEQYF. The CDR3, as DNA: TGTGCCAGCAGCCAAGAAGCAGCAGGGGGGCTTGGCGAGCAGTACTTC.

This sequence joins TRBV27 and TRBJ1-6; 10 nucleotides agree with TRBD1. The V gene's germline CDR1 is MNHEY and CDR2 SMNVEV (reference sequence). The CDR3 runs to 15 residues. V shed 3 bases and J 9 bases; nucleotides not matched to a gene: 5. This CDR3 is CASSLGQGKGSPLHF. Written as DNA, the CDR3 is TGTGCCAGCAGTTTGGGACAGGGGAAAGGTTCACCCCTCCACTTT.

The chain couples TRBV14 to TRBJ1-3, with D perhaps matching TRBD1 (5 bases). Between the trimmed V and J ends, which lost 3 bases and 3 bases, there was a span of 12 bases. CDR1 SGHDN and CDR2 FVKESK come from the germline V gene. The CDR3 is 15 residues long. CDR3 region: CASSHEGRVGNTIYF. The CDR3 DNA follows: TGTGCCAGCAGCCATGAGGGACGTGTTGGAAACACCATATATTTT.

The V call is TRBV5-1, the J call TRBJ1-6, with 8 bases identical to TRBD1. The CDR3 covers 16 residues. Germline CDR1 and CDR2: SGHRS and YFSETQ. With V trimmed by 4 bases and J by 7 bases, 10 bases remained unmatched. The CDR3 region is CASSSGQGEGNSPLHF. DNA of the CDR3: TGCGCCAGCAGCAGCGGACAGGGCGAAGGGAATTCACCCCTCCACTTT.

The chain uses TRBV7-2 and TRBJ1-2; weak D call: TRBD1 (5 bases). The V end was cut by 0 bases, the J end by 13 bases, with 12 bases between. CDR3 length equals 12 residues. Germline V lookup: CDR1 SGHTA, CDR2 FQGNSA. In DNA, the CDR3 is TGTGCCAGCAGCTTAGCGTCCGGGGCTCTCACCTTC. Protein sequence: CASSLASGALTF.

The sample holds a few counts of this clone. The chain has TRBV6-5 and TRBJ1-1, with a tentative D call TRBD1 (6 bases). In germline, CDR1 is MNHEY, CDR2 SVGAGI. This CDR3 region has 15 residues. Trimming cost V 6 bases and J 0 bases, with 14 bases left between them. DNA of the CDR3: TGTGCCAGCAGCGTCCCGGGACACCTGAACACTGAAGCTTTCTTT. It codes for CASSVPGHLNTEAFF.

This chain connects TRBV19 to TRBJ1-2, with TRBD1 identical over 10 bases. The CDR3 has 15 amino acids. Germline CDR1 LNHDA, CDR2 SQIVND (reference sequence). After removal of 2 bases from V and 4 bases from J, the junction contained 4 bases not matched to a gene. In DNA form, the CDR3 reads TGTGCCAGTAGTATACAGGGACAGGGGTCCTATGGCTACACCTTC. Its protein is CASSIQGQGSYGYTF.

The genes are TRBV5-1 and TRBJ2-5; possibly TRBD2 for D (6 bases). CDR1 and CDR2 from the germline V gene are SGHRS and YFSETQ. The CDR3 is 14 amino acids. The V end was cut by 0 bases, the J end by 8 bases, with 14 bases between. Here the CDR3 DNA reads TGCGCCAGCAGCTTGGAAGGGCGGGGAGGTACCCAGTACTTC. This gives the protein CASSLEGRGGTQYF.

The rearrangement uses TRBV7-8 and TRBJ1-1, with D possibly TRBD1 on 6 matching bases. Germline CDR1 and CDR2: SGHVS and FQNEAQ. The CDR3 contains 13 residues. Trimming pared 6 bases from V and 10 bases from J, leaving 18 bases between. The CDR3 here is CASSTGPRGGAFF. CDR3 bases: TGTGCCAGCAGTACAGGGCCTCGGGGTGGAGCTTTCTTT.

CDR3 sequence reads: CATSRGGGQNNQPQHF. The CDR3 nucleotides read TGTGCCACCAGCAGAGGGGGAGGACAGAACAATCAGCCCCAGCATTTT. The chain is built from TRBV15 and TRBJ1-5; D is possibly TRBD1 (6 bases). The germline gives CDR1 LNHNV, CDR2 YYDKDF (reference sequence). V lost 1 base and J 3 bases, leaving 13 bases between the germline ends. The CDR3 is made up of 16 amino acids.

The CDR3 nucleotides are TGTGCCAGCAGCCCAACTAACTATGGCTACACCTTC. It yields the protein CASSPTNYGYTF. The genes are TRBV7-9 and TRBJ1-2; D uncertain. V lost 5 bases and J 0 bases, leaving 4 bases between the germline ends. CDR1 is SEHNR, CDR2 FQNEAQ, per germline (reference sequence). CDR3 size: 12 residues.

The chain has TRBV3-1 (or the pseudogene TRBV3-2) and TRBJ1-2; D is possibly TRBD1 (6 bases). The CDR3 totals 14 residues. Trimming took off 6 bases at V and 4 bases at J, with 15 bases between the two ends. Germline V gene lookup returns CDR1 LGHDT and CDR2 YNNKEL (reference sequence). CDR3: CASSPNRDSYGYTF. The DNA of the CDR3 is TGTGCCAGCAGTCCTAACAGGGACTCCTATGGCTACACCTTC.

This clone has only one observation. The chain carries TRBV30 and TRBJ2-3; the D is unclear. The CDR3 is made up of 13 amino acids. Germline V gives CDR1 GTSNPN, CDR2 SVGIG (reference sequence). The V gene lost 2 bases and the J gene lost 6 bases, with 12 bases spanning the gap. The CDR3 DNA reads TGTGCCTGGAGTTCCTCAAACGCGGATACGCAGTATTTT. As protein: CAWSSSNADTQYF.

The rearrangement uses TRBV3-1 (or the pseudogene TRBV3-2) and TRBJ2-3; TRBD2 matches 13 bases. The CDR3 contains 18 residues. In germline, CDR1 is LGHDT, CDR2 YNNKEL (reference sequence). Losses at the gene ends were 4 bases for V and 1 base for J; bases not matched to a gene: 8. CDR3 sequence (DNA): TGTGCCAGCAGCCTCACTAGCGGGGGGGTATCTCGCACAGATACGCAGTATTTT. Its translation is CASSLTSGGVSRTDTQYF.

The rearrangement joins TRBV18 to TRBJ1-2; no firm D call. V was clipped by 5 bases and J by 0 bases, with 13 bases between them. The CDR3 consists of 15 residues. The V gene's germline CDR1 is KGHSH and CDR2 LQKENI. This CDR3 is CASSAGSAPNYGYTF. DNA of the CDR3: TGTGCCAGCTCAGCCGGGAGCGCGCCTAACTATGGCTACACCTTC.

J is TRBJ2-1 and V is TRBV27; D unresolved. Trimming pared 3 bases from V and 7 bases from J, leaving 7 bases between. Germline CDR1 MNHEY, CDR2 SMNVEV (reference sequence). CDR3 length: 12 amino acids. The CDR3 is CASSFQSNEQFF. In DNA form, the CDR3 reads TGTGCCAGCAGTTTCCAGTCGAATGAGCAGTTCTTC.

This chain uses TRBV20-1 with TRBJ2-3; unclear D gene. The V and J ends lost 3 bases and 0 bases respectively, with 7 bases between them. CDR3 length: 13 amino acids. Germline V lookup: CDR1 DFQATT, CDR2 SNEGSKA (reference sequence). The CDR3: CSASAPSTDTQYF. CDR3 nucleotide sequence: TGCAGTGCTAGTGCTCCAAGCACAGATACGCAGTATTTT.

This chain links TRBV18 with TRBJ1-5, with D possibly TRBD1 on 5 matching bases. The V gene lost 2 bases and the J gene lost 3 bases, with 8 bases spanning the gap. Germline assignment: CDR1 KGHSH and CDR2 LQKENI. CDR3 size: 14 residues. CDR3 coding DNA: TGTGCCAGCTCACCAGGGGGTACCAATCAGCCCCAGCATTTT. Translation: CASSPGGTNQPQHF.